This TCR beta chain was recorded in a study of blood T cell repertoires in COVID-19. About the study: The cDNA or gDNA used as material had been derived from T cells, B-cell-depleted T cells, or PBMCs.

In the authors' methods: Researchers report that nucleated cell counts were estimated from reference gene primer amplification. Generated by immunoSEQ multiplex PCR, the TCRdb table keeps only in-frame clones and is missing some. V and J calls and clone size follow that table, whereas D and trimming were derived from the DNA. The sample consists of around 210,000 clones, roughly 82% of them appearing once. The sample comprised peripheral blood. The receptor comes from a human donor in a cohort sampled during active COVID-19.

The CDR3 coding sequence is TGTGCCAGTAGTATATTCCTTCTTGGGGCGGGATCGAGCTCCTACGAGCAGTACTTC. Translating it yields CASSIFLLGAGSSSYEQYF. This rearrangement joins TRBV19 to TRBJ2-7; possible D gene TRBD2, 6 bases. Trimming removed 2 bases at V and 0 bases at J, with 23 bases between. The germline CDR1 and CDR2 sequences are LNHDA and SQIVND (reference sequence). The CDR3 is 19 residues long.